What follows are 12 T cell receptor beta chains derived from one specimen sequenced in a study of brain T cells in children with intractable seizures. Sequencing was limited to surgery cases with top T cell transcript signatures in brain tissue. Assay used: immunoSEQ multiplex PCR; TCRdb lists only in-frame clones, some missing. The profile shows about 7,400 clones, around 70% of them singletons. The sequencing used resected brain tissue, collected at surgery. The receptors come from a boy under three years old with tuberous sclerosis and intractable seizures.

V is TRBV30 and J is TRBJ2-2; D is perhaps TRBD2 (6 bases). Germline V gene data show CDR1 as GTSNPN and CDR2 as SVGIG (reference sequence). V shed 1 base and J shed 6 bases, with 9 bases lying between them. The CDR3 loop spans 13 amino acids. The CDR3 region has the DNA TGTGCCTGGAGTGCGACTAGTCCCGGGGAGCTGTTTTTT. It translates to CAWSATSPGELFF.

This sequence joins TRBV12-3 or TRBV12-4 and TRBJ2-7, with D possibly matching TRBD1 (6 bases). V gave up 3 bases and J gave up 5 bases, with 11 bases separating them. This CDR3 is 13 amino acids long. The CDR3 sequence is CASSFPGDNEQYF. CDR3 in DNA: TGTGCCAGCAGTTTTCCAGGGGATAACGAGCAGTACTTC.

As to this clone: The identical CDR3 is also encoded by other nucleotide sequences in the sample. CDR3 nucleotides: TGTGCCAGCAGCCAAGGACCCGATACGCAGTATTTT. Translating it yields CASSQGPDTQYF. The chain recombines TRBV14 with TRBJ2-3; D unresolved. Trimming took off 1 base at V and 6 bases at J, with 5 bases between the two ends. CDR3 size: 12 residues. Germline V lookup: CDR1 SGHDN, CDR2 FVKESK.

The rearrangement links TRBV18 to TRBJ1-1; D remains ambiguous. Looked up from germline, CDR1 is KGHSH and CDR2 is LQKENI. CDR3 length: 15 amino acids. Trimming took off 0 bases at V and 1 base at J, with 9 bases between the two ends. CDR3 region: CASSPPWGRNTEAFF. CDR3 nucleotide sequence: TGTGCCAGCTCACCACCGTGGGGTAGGAACACTGAAGCTTTCTTT.

The J gene is TRBJ1-2, the V gene TRBV5-6; the D is unclear. V lost 1 base to trimming and J lost 0 bases, with 13 bases between them. The length of the CDR3 is 16 residues. Germline lookup yields CDR1 SGHDT and CDR2 YYEEEE. CDR3 protein: CASSLSSGLSNYGYTF. The CDR3 bases are TGTGCCAGCAGCTTGAGCAGCGGCCTATCTAACTATGGCTACACCTTC.

The CDR3 protein is CASSYYRLNTEAFF. The CDR3, as DNA: TGTGCCAGCAGTTACTACAGGTTAAACACTGAAGCTTTCTTT. V gene TRBV6-5 combines with J gene TRBJ1-1, with D tentatively TRBD1 (5 bases). This CDR3 region has 14 residues. CDR1 MNHEY and CDR2 SVGAGI come from the germline V gene. V gave up 1 base and J gave up 2 bases, with 8 bases separating them.

Judged by abundance, this clone is medium-sized. V and J are TRBV6-6 and TRBJ1-2, with unresolved D. Germline CDR1 and CDR2: MNHNY and SVGAGI (reference sequence). The CDR3 length is 11 residues. Trimming pared 6 bases from V and 6 bases from J, leaving 8 bases between. CDR3: CASRDLDGYTF. In nucleotides, the CDR3 is TGTGCCAGCAGGGATTTGGATGGCTACACCTTC.

This chain links TRBV5-6 with TRBJ2-7; a possible D gene is TRBD2 (6 bases). This CDR3 contains 17 residues. V was clipped by 0 bases and J by 0 bases, with 16 bases between them. Germline V lookup: CDR1 SGHDT, CDR2 YYEEEE. The CDR3 spells CASSLGSGGRLSYEQYF. Written as DNA, the CDR3 is TGTGCCAGCAGCTTGGGCTCCGGAGGGCGCCTCTCCTACGAGCAGTACTTC.

The V call is TRBV9, the J call TRBJ2-7, with 9 bases fitting TRBD2. The V segment lost 4 bases and the J segment 3 bases; nucleotides outside the gene matches: 11. The CDR3 runs 16 residues. CDR1 SGDLS and CDR2 YYNGEE come from the germline V gene. The CDR3 DNA is TGTGCCAGCAGCTCAGAGGGGACTAGCTCCTACTACGAGCAGTACTTC. This gives the protein CASSSEGTSSYYEQYF.

The V gene is TRBV7-8, the J gene TRBJ2-1; the D gene is possibly TRBD2 (6 bases). The V gene's germline CDR1 is SGHVS and CDR2 FQNEAQ. The CDR3 covers 17 residues. Trimming took off 5 bases at V and 4 bases at J, with 21 bases between the two ends. DNA of the CDR3: TGTGCCAGCAGCCTGACGGAGGGCAGGGCTTATTACAATGAGCAGTTCTTC. Protein sequence: CASSLTEGRAYYNEQFF. The whole variable domain, remainder taken from reference TRBV7-8 and TRBJ2-1, is GAGVSQSPRYKVAKRGQDVALRCDPISGHVSLFWYQQALGQGPEFLTYFQNEAQLDKSGLPSDRFFAERPEGSVSTLKIQRTQQEDSAVYLCASSLTEGRAYYNEQFFGPGTRLTVL.

In DNA, the CDR3 is TGTGCCAGCAGCTTCCGTAGCGGGACCTACAATGAGCAGTTCTTC. It specifies CASSFRSGTYNEQFF. The rearrangement uses TRBV7-9 and TRBJ2-1; 8 bases agree with TRBD2. The trim removed 3 bases at V and 2 bases at J, leaving 3 bases unmatched. CDR1 SEHNR and CDR2 FQNEAQ come from the germline V gene (reference sequence). CDR3 length: 15 residues.

The chain carries TRBV5-1 and TRBJ2-2, with 12 bases matching TRBD2. Germline loops: CDR1 SGHRS, CDR2 YFSETQ. The CDR3 consists of 17 residues. Losses at the gene ends were 5 bases for V and 6 bases for J; bases not matched to a gene: 11. CDR3 DNA: TGCGCCAGCAGTGCCGGTCTAGCGGGAGGGGGAGCCGGGGAGCTGTTTTTT. This gives the protein CASSAGLAGGGAGELFF. Full variable domain (missing parts from reference TRBV5-1 and TRBJ2-2): KAGVTQTPRYLIKTRGQQVTLSCSPISGHRSVSWYQQTPGQGLQFLFEYFSETQRNKGNFPGRFSGRQFSNSRSEMNVSTLELGDSALYLCASSAGLAGGGAGELFFGEGSRLTVL.